This T cell receptor (beta chain) was retrieved from a study of blood T cell repertoires in COVID-19. Looking at the study overall: Whether acute or convalescent, the COVID-19 samples came from the United States, Italy and Spain. T cells, B-cell-depleted T cells, or PBMCs provided the cDNA or gDNA that served as material.

The V segment lost 4 bases and the J segment 2 bases; nucleotides outside the gene matches: 5. The CDR3 loop spans 15 amino acids. Per germline, CDR1 SGHRS and CDR2 YFSETQ. It was during active infection that Seattle patients were enrolled and then longitudinally followed. Per the study methods: Counts of nucleated cells, estimated from reference gene primer amplification, were obtained. Profiling relied on immunoSEQ multiplex PCR, and the TCRdb table lists in-frame clones only, not all of them. The V and J calls and the clone size are those of that table, but D and trimming were determined from the DNA. The sample has over 200,000 clones; just under 90% are singletons.

Sequences were obtained from peripheral blood. This TCR was recovered from a man in his thirties or forties with COVID-19, enrolled during active disease. The J gene is TRBJ1-2, the V gene TRBV5-1; 10 bases agree with TRBD1. The CDR3 is CASSQRTGGNYGYTF. The CDR3 region has the DNA TGCGCCAGCAGCCAACGGACAGGGGGGAACTATGGCTACACCTTC.